The T cell receptor beta chain described here comes from a study of shared clonotypes between healthy human individuals. Study-level background: Three plates were used per donor for CD4 naive, three for CD4 memory, two for CD8 naive and one for CD8 memory.

TCRdb's copy holds only in-frame clones and misses some; the assay was immunoSEQ multiplex PCR. The data hold roughly 2,500,000 clones, with approximately 94% observed a single time. The germline gives CDR1 MGHDK, CDR2 SYGVNS. V shed 4 bases and J 2 bases; nucleotides not matched to a gene: 7. The CDR3 extends over 17 amino acids. This chain uses TRBV25-1 with TRBJ2-1; 11 bases are a match to TRBD2. The clonotype originates from a man younger than 35 in good health. Some clones in this sample may be carry-over from other donors' samples. Sequenced sample: naive CD4+ T cells from PBMCs. Subset: CD45RA+ positively selected. The CDR3 region is CASSAASTSGAYNEQFF. In DNA, the CDR3 is TGTGCCAGCAGTGCAGCATCGACTAGCGGGGCCTACAATGAGCAGTTCTTC.